This TCR beta chain was captured by sequencing in a study of cytomegalovirus exposure and HLA in healthy donors (dated by TCRdb to the late 2010s). At the level of the whole study: In an earlier analysis of roughly 500 of the donors, less than 350 Gb of sequence data and approximately 100 million unique TCR beta sequences from roughly 200 million T cells were reported. An early release that covered about 640 HLA-typed donors contained around 300 gigabases of sequencing data and about 84 million unique TCR sequences. Of the roughly 400 genotyped donors, about 80% fell in the genetic ancestry cluster associated with self-reported Caucasian donors. The study was designed to test whether signatures of past pathogen exposure could be identified by cataloging public T cell receptors. The study used immunosequencing to profile the T cell repertoires of approximately 690 subjects and linked those repertoires to cytomegalovirus serostatus. In addition to the first cohort of 666 subjects, a separate validation cohort of 120 different subjects was used. High-throughput TCR immunosequencing, statistical association of individual TCRs with disease status, and machine learning were combined to predict cytomegalovirus infection status. A later analysis re-analyzed previously published TCR beta repertoires from 666 donors and added high-resolution HLA genotyping to study TCR occurrence patterns. In the later analysis, no new phenotypic data were used to find candidate immune exposures; instead, reliance was placed on TCR beta sequences and their occurrence across donors. In an earlier analysis of 587 of the donors, high-throughput TCR beta sequencing was used to judge whether each TCR beta V gene segment behaved as functional or pseudogenic. Alongside the repertoire data, information on donor age, sex, ethnicity and CMV serostatus was compiled. A later genetic analysis used genome-wide SNP genotypes for about 60% of the 666 donors, treating that subset as a discovery cohort. All discovery cohort repertoires had been generated using a single sequencing platform. HLA typing covered class I and class II loci at four-digit resolution. The number of donors typed differed by locus, with roughly 629-640 for A, B, C, DRB1 and DQB1, over 500 for DQA1, 606 for DPA1, and around 450 for DPB1. Several DR-DQ haplotypes were treated as single units for association and clustering because of strong linkage in the cohort. Among 398 genotyped donors of the cohort, an average of approximately 230,000 unique TCR beta nucleotide sequences were sequenced per donor, roughly 18% of them non-productive.

Study-wide findings and limitations: The classifier was reported to diagnose cytomegalovirus status with high specificity and sensitivity in both the original cohort and the validation cohort. The 87-base-pair reads could not distinguish some IMGT-functional V segments, including TRBV6-2 and TRBV6-3, so those segments were excluded. The only immune exposure information available for the cohort was CMV serostatus. Most TCR sequences were seen in very few donors, while some public TCRs were found in many individuals. This cohort had only TCR beta chains sequenced, and the lack of alpha or paired-chain data limited which features could be detected. The authors suggested that the approach could potentially be extended to other disease states and immunological phenotypes. The study listed 150 to 200 TCR beta chains as associated with cytomegalovirus. A later genetic analysis reported fewer N-insertions in productive TCRs among donors in an Asian-associated ancestry cluster than the roughly 670-donor mean. The presence/absence analyses assumed that sequencing depth was roughly uniform across donors, and that assumption may not be true. An earlier analysis of around 500 of the donors showed that most TCR beta V segments appeared in productive rearrangements either about 87% or about 30% of the time, which broadly matched IMGT annotations. Most CMV-associated TCR beta chains appeared to be HLA-restricted in a later analysis, and the HLA associations seemed to be driven largely by CMV exposure. Assigning TCR associations to individual alleles was difficult when HLA alleles, especially DR and DQ, strongly co-occurred. Because some donors lacked HLA typing at each locus, the association tests relied only on the typed subset. A few of the identified cytomegalovirus-associated TCR beta chains were confirmed in vitro to be specific for cytomegalovirus antigens. Several of the top co-occurrence clusters appeared to be linked to parvovirus B19, influenza, CMV and Epstein-Barr virus, according to a later analysis. In a later genetic analysis, a missense DCLRE1C variant was associated with V-gene and J-gene trimming of TCR beta chains, and the association was replicated in an independent cohort. Linkage disequilibrium might explain the correlated functional status among segregating V segments, but an unknown experimental factor could not be excluded. In a later analysis, the rate of TCR association differed among HLA loci, with DRB1 alleles having the most associated TCRs and HLA-C alleles having the fewest. In a later analysis, HLA-associated TCR beta chains were found to be more clonally expanded and to have lower generation probabilities than equally common non-associated chains. Because counts were too low, roughly 18 rarely observed V segments, including chromosome 9 orphons, were left out of the earlier analysis of a few hundred of the donors. A group of highly shared sequence variants was considered likely to be a technical artifact of the sequencing pipeline. A later analysis associated around 16,000 TCR beta sequences with specific HLA alleles at a false discovery rate of 0.05. A further reported finding was that TCR beta sequences accurately predicted the HLA-A and HLA-B alleles for most subjects in the first cohort.

Preparation of the library involved the immunoSEQ multiplex PCR assay. A mixture of 60 forward primers for TCR Vbeta segments and 13 reverse primers for TCR Jbeta segments was used in the multiplex PCR. The CDR3 region of rearranged TCR beta genes was amplified from genomic DNA with a multiplex PCR assay. On the Illumina HiSeq System, the amplified TCR beta libraries were sequenced as 87-base-pair reads. Per the original workflow: Across the 500 to 850 repertoires, a later analysis counted 75 million to 90 million unique TCR beta chains, approximately 12 million of which were shared by at least two donors. A nearest-neighbor algorithm error-corrected the raw reads and collapsed the reads into unique sequences, merging closely related sequences to remove PCR and sequencing errors. Alignment of CDR3 sequences to IMGT reference sequences was used to assign V, D and J gene segments. For a sequence to be retained, a match of at least six nucleotides to both a V gene segment and a J gene segment was required. A rearrangement was called productive if the CDR3 had no stop codons and remained in frame with V and J, and every other rearrangement was called non-productive. Following IMGT convention, CDR3 was defined as the stretch from the second conserved V-encoded cysteine to the conserved J-encoded phenylalanine. Sequences without an unambiguous match to a single V gene segment were excluded from the earlier analysis of 450 to 750 of the donors. An earlier analysis of a few hundred of the donors called V segments functional above 56.7% productive rearrangements and segregating when the between-donor standard deviation exceeded 5%. A statistical classification framework was built to diagnose cytomegalovirus status from the catalog of TCR beta chain sequences. In a later analysis, TCR nucleotide sequences were compared against IMGT/GENE-DB human TR gene sequences so that V and J genes could be assigned. In a later analysis, CDR3 sequences and most-parsimonious VDJ recombination scenarios were assigned using the TCRdist pipeline. In a later analysis, every TCR beta chain was defined by the combination of its CDR3 amino acid sequence and its V-gene family, and reads without a unique V-gene family were dropped. In a later analysis, 550 to 650 highly shared, low-generation-probability nucleotide sequences were removed to address suspected cross-contamination and a sequencing artifact. In a later analysis, a clonal expansion index was calculated for each public chain from normalized within-repertoire ranks of inferred template counts. In a later analysis, generation probabilities were computed using a VDJ recombination model fitted to out-of-frame rearrangements, and the results were checked against IGoR. In a later analysis, hypergeometric tests were used to score TCR-TCR, TCR-HLA and TCR-CMV co-occurrence, with a repertoire-size bias correction applied to TCR pairs. False discovery rates were estimated in a later analysis by permuting HLA or CMV assignments 20 times. In a later analysis, co-occurring TCRs were grouped using DBSCAN, with TCRdist sequence similarity added in when clustering inside HLA-allele-positive subsets. Co-occurrence clustering excluded repertoires with fewer than 30,000 or more than 120,000 public chains, plus five with anomalous nucleotide sharing. TCRdb took this table from immuneACCESS and kept in-frame rearrangements with V and J called. Such tables lack part of the clones; where checked against another copy, unresolved V genes explain under half of the gap, and the rest is unexplained. That table furnishes V, J and clone size, whereas the DNA furnished D and trimming. The data table for this sample lists 45,000 to 60,000 clones. The top ten hold approximately 6.8% of the sample.

On this clone itself: What antigen it recognizes has not been identified. The same CDR3 can be traced to other DNA sequences in this sample.

The cohort consisted of 666 healthy bone marrow donors. All cohort members were sampled while nominally healthy, although unrecorded immune exposures were likely present. The donor tested CMV seronegative, placing the donor among the 300 to 450 seronegative members of the cohort. A peripheral blood sample was provided by each donor, and peripheral blood mononuclear cells were used for TCR beta sequencing. Genomic DNA extraction from the blood cell samples was performed with the Qiagen DNeasy Blood Extraction Kit. Deletion took 6 bases off V and 4 bases off J, with a span of 13 bases between the germline ends. The CDR3 measures 15 amino acids from cysteine to phenylalanine. Here the CDR3 DNA is all that survives: 45 bases in frame from base 1. Based on the germline V gene, the CDR1 and CDR2 sequences are MNHEY and SVGAGI.

The rearranged chain carries TRBV6-5 and TRBJ1-6; D gene: possibly TRBD1, on 6 matching bases. Material: PBMCs. The clonotype comes from a woman in her forties in good health and CMV-seronegative. The CDR3 corresponds to CASSRGQGYNSPLHF. The bases are TGTGCCAGCAGCCGCGGGCAGGGGTATAATTCACCCCTCCACTTT.